This TCR beta chain emerged from a study of blood T cell repertoires in COVID-19. The repertoire was sequenced with immunoSEQ multiplex PCR; TCRdb's copy has only in-frame clones and lacks some. The sample has some 120,000 clones, roughly 88% seen once. Trimming took 4 bases from V and 2 from J; bases not matched to a gene: 2. The length of the CDR3 is 14 residues. Germline lookup yields CDR1 LNHDA and CDR2 SQIVND (reference sequence). The chain combines TRBV19 with TRBJ2-7; 10 bases agree with TRBD2. This TCR derives from a woman aged 80 or older with acute or convalescent COVID-19. The source material was peripheral blood. CDR3 nucleotides: TGTGCCAGTAGTAGGACTAGCGGAACCTACGAGCAGTACTTC. As protein: CASSRTSGTYEQYF.